One sample yielded the 9 T cell receptor beta chains listed below, sequenced in a study of OX40 agonist ivuxolimab in advanced cancers. TCRdb's copy holds only in-frame clones and misses some; the assay was immunoSEQ multiplex PCR. In the table there are tens of thousands of clones, just over 85% of which are singletons. Sequencing used CD4+ or CD8+ T cells sorted from blood, obtained in a trial of the OX40 agonist ivuxolimab. All receptors derive from an adult with an advanced solid tumor such as melanoma, head and neck, liver or kidney cancer.

This clone was detected only a few times. This chain links TRBV10-1 with TRBJ1-6, with D possibly TRBD1 on 6 matching bases. The CDR3 is 15 amino acids. Germline lookup yields CDR1 WNHNN and CDR2 SYGVQD (reference sequence). V was shortened by 0 bases and J by 9 bases, with 12 bases between the two germline ends. CDR3 loop: CASSESTGNFSPLHF. The CDR3 DNA is TGCGCCAGCAGTGAGTCTACAGGGAATTTTTCACCCCTCCACTTT.

Relative to its sample, this clone is medium-sized (0.01 to 0.1%). This chain uses TRBV7-9 with TRBJ2-7, with 7 bases aligning to TRBD2. With V trimmed by 5 bases and J by 1 base, 8 bases remained unmatched. Per the germline V gene, CDR1 is SEHNR and CDR2 is FQNEAQ (reference sequence). The CDR3 covers 15 residues. The CDR3 coding sequence is TGTGCCAGCAGCCGTAGCCTAGCGGAATCCTACGAGCAGTACTTC. This codes for CASSRSLAESYEQYF. Using reference TRBV7-9 and TRBJ2-7 for the parts outside the CDR3, the full variable domain is DTGVSQNPRHKITKRGQNVTFRCDPISEHNRLYWYRQTLGQGPEFLTYFQNEAQLEKSRLLSDRFSAERPKGSFSTLEIQRTEQGDSAMYLCASSRSLAESYEQYFGPGTRLTVT.

This clone occurred a few times. DNA of the CDR3: TGTGCCAGCAGTTACACAGGGGGGGTTATCCAGTACTTC. Its protein product is CASSYTGGVIQYF. V gene TRBV6-5 combines with J gene TRBJ2-5; D might be TRBD1 (8 bases). Germline values: CDR1 MNHEY, CDR2 SVGAGI. Trimming left V 2 bases short and J 10 bases short, with 14 bases between. The CDR3 loop spans 13 amino acids.

This clone was recorded only once. The rearrangement links TRBV7-9 to TRBJ2-1, with D unresolved. Trimming left V 5 bases short and J 0 bases short, with 17 bases between. There are 17 residues in the CDR3. The germline CDR1 and CDR2 sequences are SEHNR and FQNEAQ (reference sequence). CDR3 nucleotide sequence: TGTGCCAGCAGCCCTGGCACGACAAGGAGCTCCTACAATGAGCAGTTCTTC. This encodes CASSPGTTRSSYNEQFF.

The gene calls are TRBV7-9 and TRBJ2-2; TRBD2 matches at 9 bases. CDR3 size: 18 residues. V lost 5 bases, J lost 2 bases, and 12 bases stayed unmatched. Germline V CDR1 and CDR2: SEHNR, FQNEAQ (reference sequence). The CDR3 loop reads CASSLALAGVVNTGELFF. CDR3 coding DNA: TGTGCCAGCAGCCTTGCTTTAGCGGGAGTAGTCAACACCGGGGAGCTGTTTTTT. Variable domain in full (rest from reference TRBV7-9 and TRBJ2-2): DTGVSQNPRHKITKRGQNVTFRCDPISEHNRLYWYRQTLGQGPEFLTYFQNEAQLEKSRLLSDRFSAERPKGSFSTLEIQRTEQGDSAMYLCASSLALAGVVNTGELFFGEGSRLTVL.

This clone appeared a single time. The junction does not match germline at one end; this may be a read error. The chain is built from TRBV10-3 and TRBJ1-2, with unresolved D. Germline V gene sequence: CDR1 ENHRY, CDR2 SYGVKD. The CDR3 totals 11 residues. The CDR3 nucleotides read TGTGCCACCAGTTGGGGTTACGGCTACACCTTC. This sequence encodes CATSWGYGYTF.

CDR3 in DNA: TGTGCCAGCAGTTTGGCTTCCGAGAGATACGAGCAGTACTTC. Protein sequence: CASSLASERYEQYF. The V call is TRBV27, the J call TRBJ2-7; no reliable D call. CDR1 and CDR2 from the germline V gene are MNHEY and SMNVEV (reference sequence). The ends were cut back, 3 bases at V and 4 bases at J, with 13 bases in the middle. The CDR3 runs to 14 residues.

The chain uses TRBV30 and TRBJ2-5, with D possibly matching TRBD2 (6 bases). The CDR3 is 16 residues long. Per germline, CDR1 GTSNPN and CDR2 SVGIG (reference sequence). Deletions cut 0 bases from V and 4 bases from J, with 18 bases between. This chain's CDR3 is CAWSVGRWRGGETQYF. The CDR3 DNA reads as TGTGCCTGGAGTGTAGGTCGATGGCGGGGTGGAGAGACCCAGTACTTC.

This clone was counted a single time. The chain joins TRBV4-2 to TRBJ2-7; tentatively, D is TRBD2 (5 bases). The germline V gene encodes CDR1 LGHNA and CDR2 YNFKEQ. This CDR3 spans 16 amino acids. V shed 0 bases and J shed 3 bases, with 15 bases lying between them. The CDR3 sequence: CASSQDRSYRGYEQYF. The CDR3, as DNA: TGTGCCAGCAGCCAAGATCGGAGCTACCGGGGCTACGAGCAGTACTTC.